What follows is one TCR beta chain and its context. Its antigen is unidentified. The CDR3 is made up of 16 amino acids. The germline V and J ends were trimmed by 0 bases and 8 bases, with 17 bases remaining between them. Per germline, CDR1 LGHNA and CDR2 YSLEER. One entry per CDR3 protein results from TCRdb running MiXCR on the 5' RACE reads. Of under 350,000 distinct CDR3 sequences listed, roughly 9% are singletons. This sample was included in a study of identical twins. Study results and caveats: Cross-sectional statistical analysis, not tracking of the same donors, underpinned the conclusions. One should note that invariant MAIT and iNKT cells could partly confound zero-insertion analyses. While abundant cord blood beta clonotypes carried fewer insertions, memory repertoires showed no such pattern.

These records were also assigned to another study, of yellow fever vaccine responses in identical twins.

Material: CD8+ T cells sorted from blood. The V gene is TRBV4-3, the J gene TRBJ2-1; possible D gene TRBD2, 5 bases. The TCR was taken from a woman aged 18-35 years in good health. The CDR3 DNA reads TGCGCCAGCAGCCAAGAGCCGGCGGGCACGGTACATGAGCAGTTCTTC. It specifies CASSQEPAGTVHEQFF.